The clone carrying this T cell receptor beta chain was seen ten or more times. Its antigen is not known. This CDR3 spans 15 amino acids. Trimming removed 8 bases from V and 4 bases from J; junction bases left unmatched: 11. Germline V gene lookup returns CDR1 KGHSH and CDR2 LQKENI. This sample is drawn from a study of T cells in Graves' hyperthyroidism and ophthalmopathy. Points from the study as a whole: Most thyroid clonotypes expanded above 0.001 appeared in blood too. Ophthalmopathy and stable hyperthyroidism were separated by a 13 V-J model.

Researchers amplified the TCR beta CDR3 regions from RNA transcripts. An initial round of RT-PCR targeting the TCR CDR3 relied on the HTBI primer set. One entry per CDR3 protein results from TCRdb running MiXCR on the multiplex PCR reads. This sample has some 180,000 distinct CDR3 sequences, with about a sixth found just once. Uncontrolled infection, other autoimmune disease, pregnancy or lactation disqualified patients from enrolment. This clonotype was sampled from a woman between 45 and 65 years old with Graves' hyperthyroidism. The sequencing sample was made of blood. The chain couples TRBV18 to TRBJ2-1, with TRBD1 identical over 7 bases. CDR3 sequence (DNA): TGTGCCAGCAGCCCACCCGGGACAGCGTACAATGAGCAGTTCTTC. Its translation: CASSPPGTAYNEQFF.